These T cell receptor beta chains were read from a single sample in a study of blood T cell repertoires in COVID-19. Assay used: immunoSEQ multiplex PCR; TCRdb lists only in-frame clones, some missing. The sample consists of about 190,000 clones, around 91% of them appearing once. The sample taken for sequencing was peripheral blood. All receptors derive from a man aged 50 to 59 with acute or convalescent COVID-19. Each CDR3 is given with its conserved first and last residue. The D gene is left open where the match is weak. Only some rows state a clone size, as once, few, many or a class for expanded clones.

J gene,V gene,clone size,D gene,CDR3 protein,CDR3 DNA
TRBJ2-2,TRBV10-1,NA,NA,CASSHFPPSGLELFF,TGCGCCAGCAGTCACTTTCCCCCGAGCGGCTTGGAGCTGTTTTTT
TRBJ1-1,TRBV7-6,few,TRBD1,CASSTRQGNTEAFF,TGTGCCAGCAGCACCCGACAGGGCAACACTGAAGCTTTCTTT
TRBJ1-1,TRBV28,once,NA,CASSLPNRATEAFF,TGTGCCAGCAGTTTACCTAACAGGGCGACTGAAGCTTTCTTT
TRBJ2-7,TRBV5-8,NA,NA,CASNLYADSHYEQYF,TGTGCCAGCAACCTCTACGCGGACAGTCACTACGAGCAGTACTTC
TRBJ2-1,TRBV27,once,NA,CASTTHSEGREQFF,TGTGCCAGCACTACGCACTCGGAGGGACGGGAGCAGTTCTTC
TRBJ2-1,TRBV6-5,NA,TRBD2,CASSYSMWGGNEQFF,TGTGCCAGCAGTTACTCGATGTGGGGAGGGAATGAGCAGTTCTTC
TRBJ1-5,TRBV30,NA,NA,CAWNKGGEQPQHF,TGTGCCTGGAACAAAGGAGGGGAACAGCCCCAGCATTTT
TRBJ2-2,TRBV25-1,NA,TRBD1,CASSGRTGGANTGELFF,TGTGCCAGCAGTGGGCGGACAGGGGGCGCGAACACCGGGGAGCTGTTTTTT
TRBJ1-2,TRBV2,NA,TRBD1,CASSEGRRQGNGANYGYTF,TGTGCCAGCAGTGAAGGGAGGCGACAGGGAAATGGGGCTAACTATGGCTACACCTTC
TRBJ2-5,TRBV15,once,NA,CATSRARESRETQYF,TGTGCCACCAGCAGAGCCCGGGAGAGTCGCGAGACCCAGTACTTC
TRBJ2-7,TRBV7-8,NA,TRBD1,CASSLEPGQGSYEQYF,TGTGCCAGCAGCCTAGAACCGGGACAGGGTTCGTACGAGCAGTACTTC
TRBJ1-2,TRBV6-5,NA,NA,CASSQAGVSYGYTF,TGTGCCAGCAGCCAGGCCGGGGTCAGCTATGGCTACACCTTC
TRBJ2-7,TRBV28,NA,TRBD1,CASSRDRGFYEQYF,TGTGCCAGCAGTCGGGACAGGGGTTTCTACGAGCAGTACTTC
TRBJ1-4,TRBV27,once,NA,CASSPMGEKLFF,TGTGCCAGCAGTCCGATGGGCGAAAAACTGTTTTTT
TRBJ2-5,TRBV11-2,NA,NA,CASSLAFRGKTQYF,TGTGCCAGCAGCTTAGCTTTCAGGGGCAAGACCCAGTACTTC
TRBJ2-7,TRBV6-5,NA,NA,CASSPSFTGYEQYF,TGTGCCAGCAGTCCGAGCTTTACCGGCTACGAGCAGTACTTC
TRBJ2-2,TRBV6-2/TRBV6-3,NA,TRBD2,CASSSGGVNTGELFF,TGTGCCAGCAGCAGCGGGGGAGTGAACACCGGGGAGCTGTTTTTT
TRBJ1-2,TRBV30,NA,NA,CAWSLGPGYTF,TGTGCCTGGAGTCTGGGGCCTGGCTACACCTTC
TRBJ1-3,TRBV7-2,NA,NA,CASSLEGAPNGGNTIYF,TGTGCCAGCAGCTTAGAAGGGGCACCAAACGGCGGAAACACCATATATTTT
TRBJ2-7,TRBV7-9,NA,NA,CASSPKGGEQYF,TGTGCCAGCAGCCCCAAGGGCGGGGAGCAGTACTTC
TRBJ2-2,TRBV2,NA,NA,CASSETGNTGELFF,TGTGCCAGCAGTGAGACAGGGAACACCGGGGAGCTGTTTTTT
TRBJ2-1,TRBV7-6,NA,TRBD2,CASSTRGSGGYNEQFF,TGTGCCAGCAGCACCCGGGGTAGCGGGGGCTACAATGAGCAGTTCTTC
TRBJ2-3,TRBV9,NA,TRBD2,CASSDTSGGTDTQYF,TGTGCCAGCAGCGATACTAGCGGGGGAACAGATACGCAGTATTTT
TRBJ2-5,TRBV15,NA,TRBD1,CATSRAGQPETQYF,TGTGCCACCAGCAGAGCGGGACAGCCAGAGACCCAGTACTTC
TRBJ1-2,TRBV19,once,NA,CASSHRIWEGVDYGYTF,TGTGCCAGTAGCCATAGGATTTGGGAGGGGGTTGACTATGGCTACACCTTC
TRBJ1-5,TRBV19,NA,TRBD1,CASSINRDRGQAGNQPQHF,TGTGCCAGTAGTATAAACCGGGACAGGGGCCAGGCGGGGAATCAGCCCCAGCATTTT
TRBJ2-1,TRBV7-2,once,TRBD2,CASSLAGGPYNEQFF,TGTGCCAGCAGCTTAGCGGGAGGGCCTTACAATGAGCAGTTCTTC
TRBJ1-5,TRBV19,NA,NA,CASTGGGQPQHF,TGTGCCAGTACTGGGGGGGGCCAGCCCCAGCATTTT
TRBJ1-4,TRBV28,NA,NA,CASSPRGGVANEKLFF,TGTGCCAGCAGTCCGCGTGGGGGGGTAGCTAATGAAAAACTGTTTTTT
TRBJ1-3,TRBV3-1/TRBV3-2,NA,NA,CASSTLGPPGNTIYF,TGTGCCAGCAGCACCCTTGGGCCCCCTGGAAACACCATATATTTT
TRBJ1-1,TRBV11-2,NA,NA,CASSHLGSMNTEAFF,TGTGCCAGCAGCCATCTAGGCAGTATGAACACTGAAGCTTTCTTT
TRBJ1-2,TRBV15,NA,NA,CATSRGQENYGYTF,TGTGCCACCAGCAGAGGACAGGAGAACTATGGCTACACCTTC
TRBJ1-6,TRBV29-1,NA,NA,CSPSRSYNSPLHF,TGCAGCCCCTCGCGCTCCTATAATTCACCCCTCCACTTT
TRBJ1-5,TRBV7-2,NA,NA,CASSLVSQGDQPQHF,TGTGCCAGCAGCTTAGTATCCCAGGGTGATCAGCCCCAGCATTTT
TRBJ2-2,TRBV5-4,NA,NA,CASSWTVNTGELFF,TGTGCCAGCAGCTGGACAGTGAACACCGGGGAGCTGTTTTTT
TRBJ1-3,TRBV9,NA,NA,CASSPRGNTIYF,TGTGCCAGCAGCCCCAGGGGAAACACCATATATTTT
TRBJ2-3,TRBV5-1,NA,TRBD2,CASSDTSGRLKGQYF,TGCGCCAGCAGCGATACATCCGGGAGGCTCAAGGGGCAGTATTTT
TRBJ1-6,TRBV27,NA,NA,CASSFGDAGYNSPLHF,TGTGCCAGCAGTTTCGGCGACGCGGGGTATAATTCACCCCTCCACTTT
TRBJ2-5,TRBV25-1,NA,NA,CASRIEETQYF,TGTGCCAGCAGGATAGAAGAGACCCAGTACTTC
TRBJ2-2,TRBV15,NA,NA,CATWSESEGELFF,TGTGCCACCTGGAGCGAAAGCGAGGGGGAGCTGTTTTTT
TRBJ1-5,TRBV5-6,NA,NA,CASSSGRSGQPQHF,TGTGCCAGCAGCTCCGGGCGATCGGGGCAGCCCCAGCATTTT
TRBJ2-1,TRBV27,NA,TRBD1,CASSFVTGTGLRAGKQFF,TGTGCCAGCAGTTTCGTTACCGGGACAGGGCTTCGAGCGGGAAAGCAGTTCTTC
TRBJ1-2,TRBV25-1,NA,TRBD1,CASSVYGQAASGGYTF,TGTGCCAGCAGTGTATACGGACAGGCAGCATCGGGAGGCTACACCTTC
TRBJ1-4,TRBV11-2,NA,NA,CASSLASDRLLFF,TGTGCCAGCAGCTTAGCCTCCGACAGGTTACTGTTTTTT
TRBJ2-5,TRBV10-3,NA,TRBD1,CAISATGGLETQYF,TGTGCCATCAGTGCGACAGGGGGCTTAGAGACCCAGTACTTC
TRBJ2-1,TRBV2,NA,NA,CASGQKTNNEQFF,TGTGCCAGCGGGCAGAAAACGAACAATGAGCAGTTCTTC
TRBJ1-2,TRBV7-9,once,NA,CASSFSDLYGYTF,TGTGCCAGCAGCTTCTCAGATCTCTATGGCTACACCTTC
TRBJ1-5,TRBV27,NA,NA,CASSLSGGPNQPQHF,TGTGCCAGCAGTTTATCGGGGGGGCCCAATCAGCCCCAGCATTTT